This is a list of T cell receptor beta chains from one sample in a study of cytomegalovirus exposure and HLA in healthy donors. Assay used: immunoSEQ multiplex PCR; TCRdb lists only in-frame clones, some missing. This sample has roughly 180,000 clones; almost 85% occur once, and the top ten carry roughly 1%. Sample: PBMCs. The receptors were gathered from a man aged 30 to 45 in good health and CMV-seronegative. Both conserved end residues are part of each CDR3. Fields, in order: D gene, V gene, clone size, J gene, CDR3 protein, CDR3 DNA. The D gene is left open where the match is weak. Not every row has a clone size; where given, it reads once, few, many or a size class.

.	TRBV30	.	TRBJ1-1	CAWSPGITEAFF	TGTGCCTGGAGTCCGGGAATCACTGAAGCTTTCTTT
TRBD1	TRBV4-1	.	TRBJ2-7	CASSQDEAPDRGYEQYF	TGCGCCAGCAGCCAAGACGAAGCGCCGGACAGGGGCTACGAGCAGTACTTC
TRBD2	TRBV5-1	.	TRBJ2-1	CASSLRLQGTSGGAESSYNEQFF	TGCGCCAGCAGCTTGCGCCTACAGGGGACTAGCGGGGGGGCCGAGAGCTCCTACAATGAGCAGTTCTTC
.	TRBV5-6	.	TRBJ2-5	CASSFLGDQETQYF	TGTGCCAGCAGCTTTCTCGGGGACCAAGAGACCCAGTACTTC
.	TRBV6-1	.	TRBJ2-7	CASSEARTERGYEQYF	TGTGCCAGCAGTGAAGCGCGGACAGAGAGAGGATACGAGCAGTACTTC
.	TRBV19	.	TRBJ2-7	CASSPRDNSYEQYF	TGTGCCAGTAGTCCTCGGGACAACTCCTACGAGCAGTACTTC
.	TRBV18	.	TRBJ2-7	CASSPTGKSSYEQYF	TGTGCCAGCTCACCAACAGGGAAGAGCTCCTACGAGCAGTACTTC
.	TRBV7-9	.	TRBJ1-1	CASSLASQENTEAFF	TGTGCCAGCAGCTTAGCGTCTCAGGAGAACACTGAAGCTTTCTTT
TRBD2	TRBV30	.	TRBJ2-7	CAWQEPRTSISYEQYF	TGTGCCTGGCAAGAACCCCGGACTAGCATTTCCTACGAGCAGTACTTC
.	TRBV5-6	.	TRBJ1-4	CASSGPELLNEKLFF	TGTGCCAGCAGCGGGCCTGAGTTACTTAATGAAAAACTGTTTTTT
.	TRBV6-5	.	TRBJ1-1	CASSYSLGGGEAFF	TGTGCCAGCAGTTACTCCCTTGGGGGAGGTGAAGCTTTCTTT
TRBD1	TRBV30	.	TRBJ2-7	CARSTGTGPYEQYF	TGTGCGAGGAGTACCGGGACAGGACCCTACGAGCAGTACTTC
.	TRBV19	many	TRBJ1-6	CASRWDISSPLHF	TGTGCCAGTAGGTGGGACATATCTTCACCCCTCCACTTT
TRBD2	TRBV7-9	.	TRBJ2-1	CASSLWLAGTYNEQFF	TGTGCCAGCAGCTTATGGCTAGCGGGGACCTACAATGAGCAGTTCTTC
.	TRBV5-1	.	TRBJ2-6	CASSFGLESGANVLTF	TGCGCCAGCAGCTTTGGGTTGGAGTCTGGGGCCAACGTCCTGACTTTC
.	TRBV21-1	.	TRBJ2-3	CASSEQGARTDTQYF	TGTGCCAGCAGCGAACAGGGGGCTAGGACAGATACGCAGTATTTT
.	TRBV7-9	.	TRBJ1-2	CASSLDKGYGYTF	TGTGCCAGCAGCCTGGACAAGGGGTATGGCTACACCTTC
TRBD1	TRBV5-8	.	TRBJ2-5	CASSSKPTGWSQETQYF	TGTGCCAGCAGCTCCAAACCGACAGGGTGGTCCCAAGAGACCCAGTACTTC
.	TRBV7-3	.	TRBJ2-3	CASSPRLASADTQYF	TGTGCCAGCAGCCCCCGTCTCGCTAGCGCAGATACGCAGTATTTT
TRBD2	TRBV7-6	.	TRBJ2-7	CASSELAGGPYEQYF	TGTGCCAGCAGCGAGCTAGCGGGGGGACCCTACGAGCAGTACTTC
.	TRBV4-1	.	TRBJ1-1	CASSRGPATEAFF	TGCGCCAGCAGCCGCGGGCCGGCAACTGAAGCTTTCTTT
TRBD2	TRBV6-5	few	TRBJ2-7	CASRLTGTTPYEQYF	TGTGCCAGCAGACTGACCGGGACTACCCCCTACGAGCAGTACTTC
TRBD1	TRBV5-1	.	TRBJ2-7	CASSWGTATYEQYF	TGCGCCAGCAGCTGGGGGACAGCCACCTACGAGCAGTACTTC
.	TRBV6-6	.	TRBJ1-2	CASTLGWGQGYTF	TGTGCCAGCACCTTGGGATGGGGCCAGGGCTACACCTTC
.	TRBV5-4	.	TRBJ1-2	CASSLVGGGNGYTF	TGTGCCAGCAGCTTGGTTGGGGGGGGCAATGGCTACACCTTC
TRBD2	TRBV19	.	TRBJ2-7	CASTPSGRGLEQYF	TGTGCCAGTACCCCTAGCGGGAGAGGACTCGAGCAGTACTTC
TRBD1	TRBV11-2	.	TRBJ2-1	CASSLAPGGHNEQFF	TGTGCCAGCAGCCTTGCCCCAGGGGGCCACAATGAGCAGTTCTTC
TRBD2	TRBV5-6	.	TRBJ2-1	CASSHWGTIYNEQFF	TGTGCCAGCAGCCATTGGGGGACTATATACAATGAGCAGTTCTTC
.	TRBV29-1	.	TRBJ1-1	CTFRDTEAFF	TGCACTTTCCGGGACACTGAAGCTTTCTTT
.	TRBV28	.	TRBJ1-5	CASSLSEWGQPQHF	TGTGCCAGCAGTCTAAGCGAATGGGGCCAGCCCCAGCATTTT
.	TRBV5-1	few	TRBJ1-4	CASSALQGPNEKLFF	TGCGCCAGCAGCGCCCTACAGGGCCCGAATGAAAAACTGTTTTTT
TRBD1	TRBV29-1	.	TRBJ1-1	CSVEDIRTGGDTEAFF	TGCAGCGTTGAAGATATCAGGACAGGGGGAGATACTGAAGCTTTCTTT
.	TRBV18	.	TRBJ2-3	CASSLTESIGTQYF	TGTGCCAGCTCATTGACAGAGTCAATTGGTACGCAGTATTTT
.	TRBV6-1	.	TRBJ2-3	CASSELWLASVTDTQYF	TGTGCCAGCAGTGAACTCTGGCTAGCTTCCGTGACAGATACGCAGTATTTT
TRBD2	TRBV6-5	.	TRBJ2-2	CASSSSSGFTGELFF	TGTGCCAGCAGTTCGTCTAGCGGGTTCACCGGGGAGCTGTTTTTT
.	TRBV10-1	.	TRBJ1-3	CASTGNSGNTIYF	TGCGCCAGTACAGGGAACTCTGGAAACACCATATATTTT
.	TRBV7-9	.	TRBJ1-1	CSSDGGAGGLNTEAFF	TGTTCCAGCGATGGGGGGGCCGGTGGATTGAACACTGAAGCTTTCTTT
.	TRBV5-1	.	TRBJ1-4	CASSLGIQGTNEKLFF	TGCGCCAGCAGCTTGGGGATACAGGGTACTAATGAAAAACTGTTTTTT
.	TRBV27	.	TRBJ2-1	CASSLYNEQFF	TGTGCCAGCAGCCTCTACAATGAGCAGTTCTTC
TRBD1	TRBV5-1	.	TRBJ2-5	CASSCIGKDEGDSPAETQYF	TGCGCCAGCAGCTGTATTGGTAAGGATGAGGGGGACAGTCCCGCGGAGACCCAGTACTTC
.	TRBV30	.	TRBJ1-1	CAWSVLFEAFF	TGTGCCTGGAGTGTACTCTTTGAAGCTTTCTTT
.	TRBV14	.	TRBJ1-6	CASSPKRGVYGPIHPLHF	TGTGCCAGCAGCCCTAAACGGGGGGTTTATGGACCAATTCACCCCCTCCACTTT
.	TRBV4-1	once	TRBJ2-1	CAVAGALYNEQFF	TGCGCCGTCGCGGGGGCCCTCTACAATGAGCAGTTCTTC
TRBD1	TRBV9	.	TRBJ1-2	CASSPPGQGYTF	TGTGCCAGCAGCCCCCCGGGACAGGGCTACACCTTC
TRBD1	TRBV7-2	few	TRBJ1-2	CASSLRTGYGYTF	TGTGCCAGCAGCTTAAGGACAGGCTATGGCTACACCTTC
TRBD1	TRBV18	.	TRBJ1-4	CASSSGQGDEKLFF	TGTGCCAGCTCATCAGGACAGGGTGACGAAAAACTGTTTTTT
.	TRBV19	.	TRBJ1-1	CASSPIQGNTEAFF	TGTGCCAGTAGTCCCATCCAGGGGAACACTGAAGCTTTCTTT
TRBD2	TRBV6-5	.	TRBJ2-2	CASSSRGVANTGELFF	TGTGCCAGCAGTTCCCGGGGGGTTGCGAACACCGGGGAGCTGTTTTTT
TRBD1	TRBV6-1	.	TRBJ1-1	CASSQSTGGGTEAFF	TGTGCCAGCAGTCAGTCAACAGGGGGCGGCACTGAAGCTTTCTTT
.	TRBV11-3	.	TRBJ1-6	CASSLGQSSPLHF	TGTGCCAGCAGCTTAGGTCAAAGCTCACCCCTCCACTTT
TRBD1	TRBV28	few	TRBJ1-2	CASSLTGGRLGYTF	TGTGCCAGCAGTTTAACAGGGGGCCGGCTTGGCTACACCTTC
.	TRBV10-3	.	TRBJ2-7	CAISDKRFYEQYF	TGTGCCATCAGTGATAAGAGATTCTACGAGCAGTACTTC
.	TRBV9	.	TRBJ2-1	CASSRRWGESYEQFF	TGTGCCAGCAGCCGCCGTTGGGGGGAGAGTTATGAGCAGTTCTTC
.	TRBV4-1	.	TRBJ2-1	CASSLPKAAYNEQFF	TGCGCCAGCAGCCTCCCGAAAGCGGCCTACAATGAGCAGTTCTTC
TRBD2	TRBV11-2	.	TRBJ2-3	CASSLIRGGRATDTQYF	TGTGCCAGCAGCCTAATACGGGGGGGGAGGGCCACAGATACGCAGTATTTT
TRBD2	TRBV11-3	.	TRBJ2-7	CASSHITSGRGEQYF	TGTGCCAGCAGCCACATAACTAGCGGGAGAGGGGAGCAGTACTTC
.	TRBV5-6	.	TRBJ2-4	CASSLGPLPGRGNIQYF	TGTGCCAGCAGCTTGGGCCCCCTGCCGGGAAGGGGGAACATTCAGTACTTC
TRBD1	TRBV7-3	.	TRBJ2-1	CASSLGTGAFDEQFF	TGTGCCAGCAGCTTAGGGACAGGGGCTTTCGATGAGCAGTTCTTC
TRBD1	TRBV2	.	TRBJ2-5	CASSLTTSTGLETQYF	TGTGCCAGCAGTCTAACTACCTCGACAGGGCTTGAGACCCAGTACTTC
TRBD1	TRBV30	.	TRBJ2-1	CAWSVGRGRGGATYNEQFF	TGTGCCTGGAGTGTGGGCAGGGGGCGAGGGGGCGCCACGTACAATGAGCAGTTCTTC